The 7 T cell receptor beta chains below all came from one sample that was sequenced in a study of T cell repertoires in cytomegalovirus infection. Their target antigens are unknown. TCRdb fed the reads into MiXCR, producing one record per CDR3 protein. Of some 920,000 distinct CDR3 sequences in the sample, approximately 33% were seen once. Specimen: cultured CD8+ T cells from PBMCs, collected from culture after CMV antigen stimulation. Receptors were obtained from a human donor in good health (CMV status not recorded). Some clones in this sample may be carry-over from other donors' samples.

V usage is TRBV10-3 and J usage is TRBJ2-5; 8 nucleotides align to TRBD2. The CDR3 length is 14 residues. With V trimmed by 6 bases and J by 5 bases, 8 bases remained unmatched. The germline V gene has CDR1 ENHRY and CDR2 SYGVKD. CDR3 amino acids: CAISPAGVGETQYF. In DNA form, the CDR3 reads TGTGCCATCAGCCCAGCGGGGGTCGGGGAGACCCAGTACTTC.

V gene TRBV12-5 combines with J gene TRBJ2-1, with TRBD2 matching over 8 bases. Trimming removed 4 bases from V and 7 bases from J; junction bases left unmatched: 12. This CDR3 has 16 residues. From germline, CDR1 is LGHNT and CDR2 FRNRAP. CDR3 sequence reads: CASGSGRGGWRNEQFF. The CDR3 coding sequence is TGTGCTAGTGGTTCCGGGAGGGGGGGATGGAGGAATGAGCAGTTCTTC.

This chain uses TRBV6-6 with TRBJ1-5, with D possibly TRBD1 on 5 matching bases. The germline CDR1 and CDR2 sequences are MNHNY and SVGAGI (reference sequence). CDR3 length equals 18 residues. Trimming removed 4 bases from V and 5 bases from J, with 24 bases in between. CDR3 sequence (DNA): TGTGCCAGCAGTTTTTCTCCGGGACTCTCCGCTCTTTATCAGCCCCAGCATTTT. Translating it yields CASSFSPGLSALYQPQHF.

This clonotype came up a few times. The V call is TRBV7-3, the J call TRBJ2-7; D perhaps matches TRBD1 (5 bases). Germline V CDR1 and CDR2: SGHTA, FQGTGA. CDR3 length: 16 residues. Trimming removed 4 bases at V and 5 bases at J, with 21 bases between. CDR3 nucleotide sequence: TGTGCCAGCAGCTCAACCCTTGGCAGGGTGATCGACGAGCAGTACTTC. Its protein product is CASSSTLGRVIDEQYF.

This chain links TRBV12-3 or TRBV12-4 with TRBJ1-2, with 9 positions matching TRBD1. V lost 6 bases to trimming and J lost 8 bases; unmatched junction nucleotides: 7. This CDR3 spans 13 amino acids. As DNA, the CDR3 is TGTGCCAGCAGCCCCACAGGGGGCCACGGCTACACCTTC. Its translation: CASSPTGGHGYTF.

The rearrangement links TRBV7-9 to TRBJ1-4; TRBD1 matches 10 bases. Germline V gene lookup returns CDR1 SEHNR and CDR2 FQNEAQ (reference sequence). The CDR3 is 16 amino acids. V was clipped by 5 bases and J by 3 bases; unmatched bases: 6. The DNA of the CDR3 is TGTGCCAGCAGCCTGGGACAGGGGATGGCTAATGAAAAACTGTTTTTT. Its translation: CASSLGQGMANEKLFF.

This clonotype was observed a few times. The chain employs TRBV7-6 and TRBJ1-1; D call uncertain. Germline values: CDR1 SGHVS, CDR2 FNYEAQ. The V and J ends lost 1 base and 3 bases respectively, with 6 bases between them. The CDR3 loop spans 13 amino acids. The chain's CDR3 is CASSLDKYTEAFF. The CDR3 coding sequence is TGTGCCAGCAGCTTAGATAAGTACACTGAAGCTTTCTTT.